This TCR beta chain is from a study of T cell clonotyping in hematopoietic cell transplantation. The overall study: Recipient samples before transplant were obtained post-cytoreduction.

Overall study findings and caveats: At the given depth, recipient repertoires were over 97% de novo clonotypes.

Worth noting for this clone: Its antigen remains unknown. The same CDR3 arises from other DNA sequences in this sample as well.

Here immunoSEQ multiplex PCR was the method, and the copy in TCRdb shows in-frame clones only, minus some. The sample holds some 13,000 clones, roughly 88% seen once. With 2 bases removed from V and 8 bases from J, the gap between germline ends came to 16 bases. Germline V gene data show CDR1 as SGHTA and CDR2 as FQGNSA. The CDR3 extends over 16 amino acids. The sample's time point: recipient sample about 28 days before transplant, after cytoreduction. Recipient blood drawn about 28 days pretransplant and days 30, 100, 180 after. V usage is TRBV7-2 and J usage is TRBJ1-6; possibly TRBD1 for D (6 bases). This sequence originates from a man between 60 and 70 years old with acute myeloid leukemia. Some clones in this sample may be carry-over from other donors' samples. The material was peripheral blood mononuclear cells, obtained before stem cell transplant. The CDR3 nucleotides are TGTGCCAGCAGCTTAATTGGTACAGGGTGGGATTCACCCCTCCACTTT. Encoded protein: CASSLIGTGWDSPLHF.